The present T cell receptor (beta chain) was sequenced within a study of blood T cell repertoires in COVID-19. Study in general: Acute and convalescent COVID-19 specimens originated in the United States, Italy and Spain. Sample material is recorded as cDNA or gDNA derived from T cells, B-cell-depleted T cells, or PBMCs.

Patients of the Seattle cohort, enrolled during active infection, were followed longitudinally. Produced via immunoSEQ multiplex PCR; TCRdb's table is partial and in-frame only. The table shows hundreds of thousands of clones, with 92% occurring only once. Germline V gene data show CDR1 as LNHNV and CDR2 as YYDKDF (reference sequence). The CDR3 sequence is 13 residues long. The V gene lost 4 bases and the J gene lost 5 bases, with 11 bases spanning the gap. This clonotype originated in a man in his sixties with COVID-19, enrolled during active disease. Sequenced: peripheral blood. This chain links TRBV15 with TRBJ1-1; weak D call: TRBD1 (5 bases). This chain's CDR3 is CATSISQGTEAFF. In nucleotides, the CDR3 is TGTGCCACCAGCATCAGTCAGGGTACTGAAGCTTTCTTT.